This section outlines one T cell receptor (beta chain) sequence together with its context. Its antigen is not known. Measured with immunoSEQ multiplex PCR; TCRdb has only the in-frame clones, and not every one. The table includes more than 2 million clones, approximately 95% detected once. This entry is derived from a study of shared clonotypes between healthy human individuals. Overall study context: The composition of the donors was a couple of women and three men aged 18 to 49. Study results and caveats: Non-shared clonotypes displayed generation probabilities falling below those of clonotypes present in all four donors.

The naive CD8 population came from CD45RO-negative cells selected for CCR7, without terminally differentiated effector memory CD45RA+ cells. The germline gives CDR1 MNHEY, CDR2 SVGAGI. Trimming pared 0 bases from V and 3 bases from J, leaving 15 bases between. CDR3 length: 16 residues. This TCR derives from a man aged 18 to 35 in good health. Sequencing was carried out using naive CD8+ T cells sorted from blood. This chain joins TRBV6-5 and TRBJ2-7; D might be TRBD2 (5 bases). The CDR3 is CASSYSIGSRIYEQYF. CDR3 DNA sequence: TGTGCCAGCAGTTACTCGATTGGGAGTAGAATCTACGAGCAGTACTTC.